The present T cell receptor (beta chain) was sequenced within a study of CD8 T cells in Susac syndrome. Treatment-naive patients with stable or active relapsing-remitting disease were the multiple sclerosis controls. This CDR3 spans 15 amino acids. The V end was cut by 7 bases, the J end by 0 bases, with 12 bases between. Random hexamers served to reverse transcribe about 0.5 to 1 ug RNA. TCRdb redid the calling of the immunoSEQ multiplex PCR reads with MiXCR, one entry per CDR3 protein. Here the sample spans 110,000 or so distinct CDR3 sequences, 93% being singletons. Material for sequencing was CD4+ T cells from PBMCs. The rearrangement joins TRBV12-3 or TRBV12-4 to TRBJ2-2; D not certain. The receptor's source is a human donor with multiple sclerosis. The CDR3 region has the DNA TGTGCCAGCACTCCACACAACGCGAACACCGGGGAGCTGTTTTTT. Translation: CASTPHNANTGELFF.